The 13 T cell receptor beta chains reported below all come from one sample, sequenced in a study of cytotoxic CD8 clonotypes in ibrutinib-treated CLL. The table came from immunoSEQ multiplex PCR; TCRdb's copy has only in-frame clones and leaves some out. The sample gives fewer than 7,000 clones, roughly 79% of which show up once; roughly 4.9% is in the top ten. The sample was PBMCs, taken before ibrutinib treatment. The source is a human donor with chronic lymphocytic leukemia.

The chain links TRBV6-1 to TRBJ1-3; the D gene is possibly TRBD1 (6 bases). The CDR3 loop spans 15 amino acids. CDR1 and CDR2 from the germline V gene are MNHNS and SASEGT. V gave up 3 bases and J gave up 0 bases, with 9 bases separating them. CDR3 protein: CASSEGQLSGNTIYF. CDR3 in DNA: TGTGCCAGCAGTGAGGGACAACTCTCTGGAAACACCATATATTTT.

The rearrangement joins TRBV10-2 to TRBJ2-1; D perhaps matches TRBD2 (6 bases). CDR1 is WSHSY and CDR2 is SAAADI in the germline V gene. The CDR3 is 14 amino acids. V lost 8 bases and J 6 bases, leaving 17 bases between the germline ends. DNA of the CDR3: TGCGCCAGCGCCTTAGCGGCCTTGGGCAATGAGCAGTTCTTC. This gives the protein CASALAALGNEQFF.

This chain links TRBV29-1 with TRBJ2-5; D gene unclear. This CDR3 contains 14 residues. Trimming took 3 bases from V and 5 from J, leaving 16 bases between them. Germline CDR1 and CDR2: SQVTM and ANQGSEA. The CDR3 nucleotides are TGCAGCGTTGACCCCGACCGCGGTGGGGAGACCCAGTACTTC. It specifies CSVDPDRGGETQYF.

V usage is TRBV29-1 and J usage is TRBJ2-1; 14 nucleotides align to TRBD2. Germline V gene sequence: CDR1 SQVTM, CDR2 ANQGSEA. The CDR3 length is 15 residues. Germline trimming cut 2 bases from V and 14 bases from J; bases unmatched to any gene: 11. The CDR3 DNA reads TGCAGCGTTGAACTACCGGGACTAGCGGGAGTTTGGGAGTTCTTC. Its protein is CSVELPGLAGVWEFF.

J is TRBJ2-1 and V is TRBV6-5; tentatively, D is TRBD1 (8 bases). This CDR3 has 14 residues. Germline assignment: CDR1 MNHEY and CDR2 SVGAGI. The V end lost 5 bases, the J end lost 7 bases, and 15 bases lay between the germline ends. CDR3 bases: TGTGCCAGCAGTCCGGACAGGGAGGGGAATGAGCAGTTCTTC. Translated: CASSPDREGNEQFF.

The chain couples TRBV30 to TRBJ1-5; maybe TRBD1 (6 bases). Germline CDR1 and CDR2: GTSNPN and SVGIG (reference sequence). This CDR3 contains 14 residues. V was clipped by 1 base and J by 5 bases, with 12 bases between them. The CDR3 coding sequence is TGTGCCTGGAGTGAGGGAGGACAGTATCAGCCCCAGCATTTT. It translates to CAWSEGGQYQPQHF.

The chain combines TRBV30 with TRBJ2-3; D is undetermined. CDR1 is GTSNPN, CDR2 SVGIG, per germline (reference sequence). V was trimmed by 0 bases and J by 0 bases, leaving 4 bases between them. The CDR3 runs to 13 residues. This CDR3 is CAWSVGSTDTQYF. The CDR3 DNA reads as TGTGCCTGGAGTGTAGGTAGCACAGATACGCAGTATTTT. Full variable domain (rest looked up from reference TRBV30 and TRBJ2-3): SQTIHQWPATLVQPVGSPLSLECTVEGTSNPNLYWYRQAAGRGLQLLFYSVGIGQISSEVPQNLSASRPQDRQFILSSKKLLLSDSGFYLCAWSVGSTDTQYFGPGTRLTVL.

This clone has only a few counts. The chain carries TRBV25-1 and TRBJ1-2, with D uncertain. The CDR3 is 13 residues long. Looked up from germline, CDR1 is MGHDK and CDR2 is SYGVNS. Trimming cost V 3 bases and J 7 bases, with 12 bases left between them. CDR3 loop: CASSESAWGGYTF. The CDR3 DNA sequence: TGTGCCAGCAGTGAGTCAGCCTGGGGTGGCTACACCTTC.

The chain recombines TRBV2 with TRBJ1-2, with D tentatively TRBD1 (6 bases). Trimming took 6 bases from V and 8 from J, leaving 19 bases between them. Germline-derived CDR1 and CDR2 are SNHLY and FYNNEI. The length of the CDR3 is 14 residues. CDR3 protein: CASSPPQQGRGYTF. DNA for the CDR3: TGTGCCAGCAGCCCACCCCAACAGGGACGAGGCTACACCTTC.

The count of this clone is one. This chain connects TRBV30 to TRBJ2-1; perhaps D is TRBD1 or TRBD2 (5 bases each). Trimming removed 1 base at V and 7 bases at J, with 29 bases between. This CDR3 has 19 residues. Per the germline V gene, CDR1 is GTSNPN and CDR2 is SVGIG (reference sequence). The CDR3 nucleotides read TGTGCCTGGAGTGGGTTCAGAGGGTCAGGCAGGGAGACGAGGAATGAGCAGTTCTTC. This sequence encodes CAWSGFRGSGRETRNEQFF.

The sample holds a few counts of this clone. The V and J genes are TRBV7-3 and TRBJ2-3, with 10 bases identical to TRBD2. The CDR3 spans 15 residues. J gave up 3 bases and V 2 bases, and 2 bases lay outside the gene matches. Germline V gene lookup returns CDR1 SGHTA and CDR2 FQGTGA. The CDR3 here is CASSLSLAGTDTQYF. The CDR3 region has the DNA TGTGCCAGCAGCTTATCACTAGCGGGAACAGATACGCAGTATTTT.

The chain uses TRBV5-4 and TRBJ2-2, with D perhaps TRBD2 (6 bases). Germline assignment: CDR1 SGHNT and CDR2 YYREEE (reference sequence). This CDR3 comprises 17 residues. The V gene lost 4 bases and the J gene lost 0 bases, with 16 bases spanning the gap. CDR3 sequence (DNA): TGTGCCAGCAGCCTGGCTACGGGACTTTCGAACACCGGGGAGCTGTTTTTT. Protein product: CASSLATGLSNTGELFF.

Only a few counts were recorded for this clone. This chain joins TRBV25-1 and TRBJ1-1; 8 positions agree with TRBD1. Trimming at V came to 7 bases and at J to 0 bases, leaving 4 bases not matched to a gene. The CDR3 has 14 residues. CDR1 and CDR2 (germline): MGHDK, SYGVNS. CDR3 sequence (DNA): TGTGCCAGCACTATACAGGGGGTGAACACTGAAGCTTTCTTT. Translating it yields CASTIQGVNTEAFF. The full variable domain, rest sourced from reference TRBV25-1 and TRBJ1-1, is EADIYQTPRYLVIGTGKKITLECSQTMGHDKMYWYQQDPGMELHLIHYSYGVNSTEKGDLSSESTVSRIRTEHFPLTLESARPSHTSQYLCASTIQGVNTEAFFGQGTRLTVV.